This T cell receptor (beta chain) was sequenced for a study of HIV-infected patients and healthy controls. Study observations and caveats: CMV-associated CDR3s mostly grew nonsignificantly during therapy, while HIV-associated CDR3s declined significantly.

No cell fractionation was done, so the repertoire covers all unsorted peripheral blood T cells. There are a few counts of this clonotype. Its antigen is as yet unknown. cDNA was made from 500 ng RNA using alpha and beta constant primers. Separate chain-specific third strand synthesis with multiplexing indices produced the alpha and beta libraries. Each molecule carried a 12-nucleotide identifier made of two joined random hexamers added before amplification. MiXCR, run by TCRdb on the 5' RACE reads, gives a single entry per CDR3 protein. The sample has around 6,000 distinct CDR3 sequences, roughly a quarter seen once. The germline V gene encodes CDR1 MDHEN and CDR2 SYDVKM. The CDR3 runs 13 residues. The germline V and J ends were trimmed by 9 bases and 5 bases, with 16 bases remaining between them.

V gene TRBV28 combines with J gene TRBJ1-1, with D unresolved. Material: blood, obtained before antiretroviral therapy. This sequence was found in an adult with HIV infection. The CDR3 spells CASSSDTETEAFF. As DNA, the CDR3 is TGTGCCAGTAGCTCCGACACCGAGACTGAAGCTTTCTTT.